This paragraph reports one T cell receptor beta chain. This clone has more than one count but fewer than ten. No antigen is known for it. No quality values exist for individual bases; no much larger clone is one base distant. This sample is part of a study of blood T cell repertoires in COVID-19 (dated by TCRdb to between 2020 and 2021). General notes on the study: The collaborator samples originated in the United States, Italy and Spain and spanned the acute and convalescent phases of COVID-19. The prospective study material was composed of cDNA or gDNA derived from T cells, B-cell-depleted T cells, or PBMCs. The dataset comprised deeply sampled blood TCRbeta repertoires from subjects exposed to, actively infected with, or recovered from COVID-19. The repertoires were released in a freely available public database intended as a resource for research on the immune response to SARS-CoV-2. The samples were drawn from two sources: the first 160 participants of the ongoing ImmuneRACE study, and 1,200 or so subjects contributed by 6 global collaborators. The sample metadata nearly always contained a de-identified subject ID, COVID-19 status, age in years and sex. Where available, HLA class I and class II types were taken from metadata supplied by the sample provider and were not determined by assay-based typing.

The cysteine opens and the phenylalanine closes a CDR3 of 12 amino acids. Only CDR3 DNA is held: 36 bases, read in frame from base 1. The research as a whole found: How much clinical and demographic metadata was included differed by source and by participant, and the metadata was provided uncurated.

TCRbeta CDR3 regions were amplified from genomic DNA by means of the immunoSEQ Assay, a bias-controlled multiplex PCR. Per the source publication's procedure: Nucleated cell counts per sample were estimated from amplification of reference gene primers within the assay. Sequence reads were collapsed and filtered to measure the absolute abundance of every unique TCRbeta CDR3 rearrangement. For each sample, productive Simpson clonality was calculated as the square root of Simpson's diversity index over productive rearrangements. Sourced from immuneACCESS, this table was stored by TCRdb with only in-frame sequences that have V and J called. A share of the clones is absent; for the studies checked, an unresolved V gene accounts for under half, and the remainder has no known explanation. Clone size and V and J calls were adopted from that table, with D and trimming inferred from the DNA. The sample records about 90,000 clones, about 88% of which are singletons. The ten largest clones add up to under 2% of the sample.

The collaborating institutions used their own protocols to collect whole blood in K2EDTA tubes. For TCRbeta analysis, collaborator samples were shipped as frozen whole blood, as isolated PBMCs, or as DNA extracted from either sample type. The receptor's source is an older man with acute or convalescent COVID-19. Recombination joined TRBV21-1 with TRBJ2-7; the DNA was not compared with TRBD2, the D call given in the table. TRBV21-1 is annotated as a pseudogene. The sample was peripheral blood. The CDR3 sequence is CASSKGVQGGTF. Here is the DNA: TGTGCCAGCAGCAAGGGGGTGCAGGGAGGGACCTTC.